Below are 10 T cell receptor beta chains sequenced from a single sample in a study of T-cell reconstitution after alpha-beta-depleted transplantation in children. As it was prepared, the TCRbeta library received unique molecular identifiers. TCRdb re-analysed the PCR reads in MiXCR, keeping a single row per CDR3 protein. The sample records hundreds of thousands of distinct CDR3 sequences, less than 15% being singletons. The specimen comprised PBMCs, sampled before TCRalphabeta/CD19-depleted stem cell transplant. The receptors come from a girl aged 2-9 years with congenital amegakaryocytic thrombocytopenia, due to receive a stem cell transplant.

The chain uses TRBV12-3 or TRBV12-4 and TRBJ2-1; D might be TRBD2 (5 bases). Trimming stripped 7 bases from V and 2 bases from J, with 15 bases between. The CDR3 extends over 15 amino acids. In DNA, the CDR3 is TGTGCCAGCATTTCTACCGGGATTGCCTACAATGAGCAGTTCTTC. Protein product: CASISTGIAYNEQFF.

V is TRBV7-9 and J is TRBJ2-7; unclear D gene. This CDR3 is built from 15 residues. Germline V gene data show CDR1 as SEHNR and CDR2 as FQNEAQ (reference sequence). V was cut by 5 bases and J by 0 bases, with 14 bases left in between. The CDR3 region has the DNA TGTGCCAGCAGCCTTGGGTATCTCTCCTCCTACGAGCAGTACTTC. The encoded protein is CASSLGYLSSYEQYF.

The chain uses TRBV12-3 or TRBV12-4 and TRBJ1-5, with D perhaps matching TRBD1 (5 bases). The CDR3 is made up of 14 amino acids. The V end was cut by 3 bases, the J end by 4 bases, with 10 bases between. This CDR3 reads CASSFPGPNQPQHF. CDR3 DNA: TGTGCCAGCAGTTTTCCGGGGCCGAATCAGCCCCAGCATTTT.

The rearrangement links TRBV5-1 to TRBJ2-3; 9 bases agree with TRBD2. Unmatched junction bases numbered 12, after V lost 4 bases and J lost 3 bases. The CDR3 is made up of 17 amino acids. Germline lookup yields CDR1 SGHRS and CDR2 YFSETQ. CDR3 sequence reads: CASSKKRPSGTTDTQYF. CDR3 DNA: TGCGCCAGCAGCAAAAAACGCCCTAGCGGGACTACAGATACGCAGTATTTT.

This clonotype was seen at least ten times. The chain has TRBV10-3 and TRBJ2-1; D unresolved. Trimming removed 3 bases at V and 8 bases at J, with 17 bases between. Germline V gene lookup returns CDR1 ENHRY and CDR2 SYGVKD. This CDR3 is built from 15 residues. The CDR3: CAISDGYPEIDEQFF. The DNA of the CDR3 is TGTGCCATCAGTGACGGCTACCCGGAGATCGATGAGCAGTTCTTC.

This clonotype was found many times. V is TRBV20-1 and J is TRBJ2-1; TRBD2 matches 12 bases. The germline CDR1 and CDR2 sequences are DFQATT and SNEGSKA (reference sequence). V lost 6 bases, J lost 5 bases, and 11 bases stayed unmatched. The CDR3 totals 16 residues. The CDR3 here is CSAPTSGSPRHNEQFF. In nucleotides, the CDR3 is TGCAGTGCCCCGACTAGCGGGAGTCCTCGCCACAATGAGCAGTTCTTC.

In DNA, the CDR3 is TGCGCCACTCGACAGCCCCAGCATTTT. It translates to CATRQPQHF. The chain links TRBV5-1 to TRBJ1-5; unclear D gene. The CDR3 runs 9 residues. Trimming removed 9 bases at V and 7 bases at J, with 5 bases between. CDR1 and CDR2 from the germline V gene are SGHRS and YFSETQ.

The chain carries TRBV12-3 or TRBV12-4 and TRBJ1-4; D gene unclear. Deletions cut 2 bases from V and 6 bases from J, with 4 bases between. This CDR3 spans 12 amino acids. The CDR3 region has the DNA TGTGCCAGCAGTTTAAACCATGAAAAACTGTTTTTT. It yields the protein CASSLNHEKLFF.

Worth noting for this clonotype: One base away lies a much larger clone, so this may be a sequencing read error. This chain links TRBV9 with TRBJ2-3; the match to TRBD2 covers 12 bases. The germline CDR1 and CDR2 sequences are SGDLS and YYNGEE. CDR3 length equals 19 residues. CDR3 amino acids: CASSVVERASGRATDTQCF. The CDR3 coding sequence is TGTGCCAGCAGCGTAGTCGAGAGGGCTAGCGGGAGGGCCACAGATACGCAGTGTTTT.

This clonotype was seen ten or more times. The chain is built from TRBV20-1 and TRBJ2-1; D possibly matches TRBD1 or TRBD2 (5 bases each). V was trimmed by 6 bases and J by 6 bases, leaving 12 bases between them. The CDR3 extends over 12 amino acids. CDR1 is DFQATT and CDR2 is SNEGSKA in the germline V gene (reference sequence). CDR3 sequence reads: CSAIGTTNEQFF. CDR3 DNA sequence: TGCAGTGCCATCGGGACGACCAATGAGCAGTTCTTC.